The next 21 T cell receptor beta chains were all read from a single sample in a study of cytomegalovirus exposure and HLA in healthy donors. The PCR made use of 60 Vbeta and 13 Jbeta primers. The repertoire was sequenced with immunoSEQ multiplex PCR; TCRdb's copy has only in-frame clones and lacks some. The sample lists more than 130,000 clones, nearly 80% seen once, with 4.5% to 6.5% in the top ten. Input material: PBMCs. The receptors come from a male donor in good health and CMV-seronegative.

Notes on this clone: This CDR3 is also generated by other DNA sequences in the sample. V gene TRBV10-3 combines with J gene TRBJ1-1; D gene uncertain. Per the germline V gene, CDR1 is ENHRY and CDR2 is SYGVKD. V was cut by 6 bases and J by 11 bases, with 22 bases left in between. The CDR3 totals 14 residues. The DNA for the CDR3 is TGTGCCATCAGCGGGGTTGGGCTCCCCAGCGGGGCTTTCTTT. This encodes CAISGVGLPSGAFF.

This clone was seen more than once but under ten times. The chain has TRBV12-5 and TRBJ2-3, with TRBD1 matching over 10 bases. This CDR3 is built from 16 residues. The germline gives CDR1 LGHNT, CDR2 FRNRAP. J gave up 0 bases and V 1 base, and 1 base lay outside the gene matches. The CDR3 loop is CASGLGTGGSTDTQYF. The CDR3 region has the DNA TGTGCTAGTGGTTTGGGGACAGGGGGTAGCACAGATACGCAGTATTTT.

The chain recombines TRBV18 with TRBJ2-7; TRBD1 matches at 8 bases. There are 15 residues in the CDR3. Germline V lookup: CDR1 KGHSH, CDR2 LQKENI. The ends lost 2 bases at V and 5 bases at J; junction bases unmatched: 8. This CDR3 reads CASSPESGQGNEQYF. The DNA of the CDR3 is TGTGCCAGCTCACCAGAAAGCGGACAGGGAAACGAGCAGTACTTC.

The rearrangement links TRBV9 to TRBJ2-2; 8 bases fit TRBD1. Germline CDR1 is SGDLS and CDR2 is YYNGEE. The trim removed 4 bases at V and 4 bases at J, leaving 9 bases unmatched. This CDR3 has 16 residues. CDR3 in DNA: TGTGCCAGCAGCTCTCCCGGGACAGGAGGCACCGGGGAGCTGTTTTTT. Protein: CASSSPGTGGTGELFF.

The chain carries TRBV10-3 and TRBJ1-5; 10 positions match TRBD1. V trimming: 5 bases; J trimming: 9 bases; junction bases outside the gene matches: 16. The germline V gene encodes CDR1 ENHRY and CDR2 SYGVKD. This CDR3 region has 17 residues. This CDR3 is CAISSDRDRGLRLPQHF. The CDR3 DNA is TGTGCCATCAGTAGTGACCGGGACAGGGGCCTTCGCCTGCCCCAGCATTTT.

A few counts support this clone. Within the sample, other DNA sequences also encode this same CDR3. The chain employs TRBV11-2 and TRBJ2-7; tentatively, D is TRBD1 (6 bases). Looked up from germline, CDR1 is SGHAT and CDR2 is FQNNGV. The CDR3 loop spans 14 amino acids. V was trimmed by 4 bases and J by 0 bases, leaving 10 bases between them. CDR3 sequence reads: CASSSQQGSYEQYF. CDR3 DNA: TGTGCCAGCAGCTCCCAACAGGGCTCCTACGAGCAGTACTTC.

This clone was picked up one time. The J gene is TRBJ1-4, the V gene TRBV4-3; TRBD1 might be the D (5 bases). Germline loops: CDR1 LGHNA, CDR2 YSLEER. V was pared by 0 bases and J by 12 bases, with 11 bases between. The CDR3 length is 13 residues. The CDR3 DNA reads as TGCGCCAGCAGCCAAGAGGGGGGGACGCAACTGTTTTTT. Translated, it gives CASSQEGGTQLFF.

This clone has more than one count but fewer than ten. CDR3 sequence (DNA): TGCGCCAGCAGCCCACAGTCTAGCGGAAACACCATATATTTT. As protein: CASSPQSSGNTIYF. The V gene is TRBV5-1, the J gene TRBJ1-3, with unresolved D. The V gene's germline CDR1 is SGHRS and CDR2 YFSETQ. This CDR3 has 14 residues. The germline V and J ends were trimmed by 4 bases and 4 bases, with 12 bases remaining between them.

A few counts support this clone. V usage is TRBV5-1 and J usage is TRBJ2-3; 7 nucleotides align to TRBD2. V dropped 7 bases and J dropped 0; count of bases not matched to a gene: 8. The CDR3 consists of 15 residues. Germline V gene data show CDR1 as SGHRS and CDR2 as YFSETQ. This CDR3 reads CASQMRAGSTDTQYF. In nucleotides, the CDR3 is TGCGCCAGCCAAATGCGAGCGGGAAGCACAGATACGCAGTATTTT. Variable domain in full (rest from reference TRBV5-1 and TRBJ2-3): KAGVTQTPRYLIKTRGQQVTLSCSPISGHRSVSWYQQTPGQGLQFLFEYFSETQRNKGNFPGRFSGRQFSNSRSEMNVSTLELGDSALYLCASQMRAGSTDTQYFGPGTRLTVL.

This rearrangement joins TRBV7-9 to TRBJ2-2, with D tentatively TRBD1 (6 bases). This CDR3 is built from 17 residues. Between the trimmed V and J ends, which lost 3 bases and 6 bases, there was a span of 20 bases. Germline-derived CDR1 and CDR2 are SEHNR and FQNEAQ (reference sequence). CDR3 nucleotides: TGTGCCAGCAGCTTTCATCCCGCAGGGGTTCTTGCCGGGGAGCTGTTTTTT. Amino acids: CASSFHPAGVLAGELFF.

The V call is TRBV5-8, the J call TRBJ1-5; the D is unclear. Looked up from germline, CDR1 is SGHTS and CDR2 is YDEGEE. Trimming removed 3 bases at V and 6 bases at J, with 7 bases between. The CDR3 length is 12 residues. The CDR3 loop is CASSSSGQPQHF. CDR3 nucleotide sequence: TGTGCCAGCAGCTCGAGCGGTCAGCCCCAGCATTTT.

The chain joins TRBV19 to TRBJ1-5; D remains unclear. This CDR3 region has 13 residues. The germline CDR1 and CDR2 sequences are LNHDA and SQIVND (reference sequence). V was clipped by 3 bases and J by 7 bases, with 10 bases between them. The CDR3 sequence is CASSIAGFQPQHF. DNA of the CDR3: TGTGCCAGTAGTATCGCGGGGTTCCAGCCCCAGCATTTT.

This clone was seen only a few times. This CDR3 is CASSESGQGAYEQYF. The CDR3 region has the DNA TGTGCCAGCAGTGAATCGGGACAGGGGGCCTACGAGCAGTACTTC. The chain joins TRBV25-1 to TRBJ2-7, with 11 positions matching TRBD1. The V gene end was trimmed by 1 base and the J gene end by 2 bases; junction bases not matched to a gene: 1. The CDR3 sequence is 15 residues long. Germline V lookup: CDR1 MGHDK, CDR2 SYGVNS.

The chain has TRBV11-2 and TRBJ2-5, with 8 bases matching TRBD1. The J segment lost 5 bases and the V segment lost 5 bases, leaving 4 bases of the junction unmatched. The germline V gene has CDR1 SGHAT and CDR2 FQNNGV. The CDR3 spans 13 residues. The CDR3 DNA sequence: TGTGCCAGCAGCGGACAGGGTGTGGAGACCCAGTACTTC. Translation gives CASSGQGVETQYF. The full variable domain, in which reference TRBV11-2 and TRBJ2-5 provide the parts outside the CDR3, is EAGVAQSPRYKIIEKRQSVAFWCNPISGHATLYWYQQILGQGPKLLIQFQNNGVVDDSQLPKDRFSAERLKGVDSTLKIQPAKLEDSAVYLCASSGQGVETQYFGPGTRLLVL.

The genes are TRBV6-1 and TRBJ1-2; 8 nucleotides line up with TRBD1. The V gene end was trimmed by 6 bases and the J gene end by 4 bases; junction bases not matched to a gene: 4. Germline assignment: CDR1 MNHNS and CDR2 SASEGT. This CDR3 region has 13 residues. The CDR3 protein is CASRADRVYGYTF. As DNA, the CDR3 is TGTGCCAGCAGAGCGGACAGGGTCTATGGCTACACCTTC.

Comments on this clone: Within the sample, other DNA sequences also encode this same CDR3. V usage is TRBV7-2 and J usage is TRBJ2-3; TRBD2 matches 7 bases. Trimming removed 2 bases from V and 3 bases from J; junction bases left unmatched: 2. The CDR3 is 14 residues long. The V gene's germline CDR1 is SGHTA and CDR2 FQGNSA. The CDR3 is CASSLTGGTDTQYF. CDR3 sequence (DNA): TGTGCCAGCAGCTTAACCGGGGGGACAGATACGCAGTATTTT.

The gene calls are TRBV11-2 and TRBJ2-7, with D possibly matching TRBD1 (6 bases). The CDR3 has 13 amino acids. Germline lookup yields CDR1 SGHAT and CDR2 FQNNGV. V was cut by 4 bases and J by 3 bases, with 10 bases left in between. This chain's CDR3 is CASSSTDSYEQYF. DNA of the CDR3: TGTGCCAGCAGCTCGACGGACAGCTACGAGCAGTACTTC.

This chain links TRBV27 with TRBJ2-1; 9 nucleotides match TRBD1. The V and J ends lost 4 bases and 7 bases, in that order; junction bases with no gene match: 11. CDR3 length: 16 residues. Germline-derived CDR1 and CDR2 are MNHEY and SMNVEV (reference sequence). The CDR3 nucleotides read TGTGCCAGCAGTTCCGCGGGGGACAGGGCGGTAAATGAGCAGTTCTTC. This sequence encodes CASSSAGDRAVNEQFF.

The chain carries TRBV28 and TRBJ1-2; D is unclear. V shed 8 bases and J shed 1 base, with 20 bases lying between them. The CDR3 contains 16 residues. Germline CDR1 is MDHEN and CDR2 is SYDVKM. The CDR3 here is CASRPPPAENNYGYTF. The CDR3 region has the DNA TGTGCCAGCCGTCCACCCCCGGCGGAGAATAACTATGGCTACACCTTC.

This clone was detected once. The CDR3 region is CASSPPGTGVRTEAFF. The CDR3 nucleotides are TGCGCCAGCAGCCCCCCGGGGACAGGGGTTAGGACTGAAGCTTTCTTT. The rearrangement joins TRBV4-1 to TRBJ1-1; 10 nucleotides line up with TRBD1. The V and J ends lost 4 bases and 5 bases, in that order; junction bases with no gene match: 10. Germline V CDR1 and CDR2: MGHRA, YSYEKL. The CDR3 contains 16 residues.

The CDR3 DNA reads TGTGCCAGCAGCCCGGAGCTAAACAGGGGATTCTACGAGCAGTACTTC. This gives the protein CASSPELNRGFYEQYF. This chain uses TRBV5-8 with TRBJ2-7, with 7 nucleotides matching TRBD1. The CDR3 extends over 16 amino acids. Germline-derived CDR1 and CDR2 are SGHTS and YDEGEE. The J segment lost 3 bases and the V segment lost 4 bases, leaving 13 bases of the junction unmatched.